A selection of T cell receptor beta chains follows, all from one sample in a study of cytomegalovirus exposure and HLA in healthy donors. Libraries were prepared by immunoSEQ multiplex PCR; TCRdb keeps only in-frame clonotypes and omits some of them. The sample holds roughly 150,000 clones, around 80% seen once. Sequencing was done on a sample of PBMCs. Receptors were obtained from a middle-aged woman in good health and CMV-seronegative. Each CDR3 is given with its conserved first and last residue. Each record gives: CDR3 DNA, CDR3 protein, V gene, D gene, J gene, clone size. The D gene is left open where the match is weak. The size entry is marked missing in some rows and otherwise reads once, few, many or a size class.

TGTGCCATCAGTGTGGCTCGCGGGGTCCTTGACACCGGGGAGCTGTTTTTT	CAISVARGVLDTGELFF	TRBV10-3	-	TRBJ2-2	-
TGCAGCGGCGGCCCTGCCAGCACCGGGGAGCTGTTTTTT	CSGGPASTGELFF	TRBV29-1	-	TRBJ2-2	-
TGTTCCAGCAGCTTCGGACAGGTTAATTCACCCCTCCACTTT	CSSSFGQVNSPLHF	TRBV7-9	TRBD1	TRBJ1-6	-
TGTGCCAGCAGCTTAGGGGGGACAGGTGAAAAACTGTTTTTT	CASSLGGTGEKLFF	TRBV7-9	TRBD1	TRBJ1-4	-
TGTGCCAGCAGTTTTCTTTGGGACAAGGAGAGGGTTGGTGGCAAAAACATTCAGTACTTC	CASSFLWDKERVGGKNIQYF	TRBV28	-	TRBJ2-4	-
TGCGCCAGCAGCTTGGGCGGGACAGGGAACCAGCCCCAGCATTTT	CASSLGGTGNQPQHF	TRBV5-1	TRBD1	TRBJ1-5	-
TGTGCCACCCCCTGGTGGGAGGGGGTAGAGACCCAGTACTTC	CATPWWEGVETQYF	TRBV15	-	TRBJ2-5	-
TGTGCCAGCAGCCCGGGACTAGCGGGGGGCACAGATACGCAGTATTTT	CASSPGLAGGTDTQYF	TRBV11-3	TRBD2	TRBJ2-3	few
TGTGCCAGCAGCTTGGAGCCACTAGCGGGGGGCGAGCAGTACTTC	CASSLEPLAGGEQYF	TRBV5-6	TRBD2	TRBJ2-7	once
TGTGCCAGCAGCTCGACAGGGATTCTCGACACTGAAGCTTTCTTT	CASSSTGILDTEAFF	TRBV7-2	TRBD1	TRBJ1-1	-
TGTGCCAGCAGCGTCCGACAGGGGTCTCAAGAGACCCAGTACTTC	CASSVRQGSQETQYF	TRBV9	TRBD1	TRBJ2-5	-
TGTGCCAGCAGCTTACACTCCGAAGGGGGTAAGGCTTTCTTT	CASSLHSEGGKAFF	TRBV7-2	-	TRBJ1-1	-
TGTGCCAGCAGCGTCACACCTAACTATGGCTACACCTTC	CASSVTPNYGYTF	TRBV9	-	TRBJ1-2	-
TGTGCCAGCAAGCGGGGGGCTTCAAACGAGCAGTACTTC	CASKRGASNEQYF	TRBV6-5	TRBD2	TRBJ2-7	-
TGCAGCGTTGAAGGTAGCGGGCGCACAGATACGCAGTATTTT	CSVEGSGRTDTQYF	TRBV29-1	TRBD2	TRBJ2-3	-
TGTGCCAGCAGTGGGACAGGTCTCTCCGGGGCCAACGTCCTGACTTTC	CASSGTGLSGANVLTF	TRBV6-1	TRBD1	TRBJ2-6	few
TGTGCCAGTAGCTCCGACAGGGGGCAAGCTTTCTTT	CASSSDRGQAFF	TRBV19	TRBD1	TRBJ1-1	-
TGTGCCAGCAGCCAAGGGGCCCCAGCTAACTATGGCTACACCTTC	CASSQGAPANYGYTF	TRBV4-2	-	TRBJ1-2	once
TGTGCCAGCAGTGCCAATACAGGGGTCAATGAGCAGTTCTTC	CASSANTGVNEQFF	TRBV25-1	TRBD1	TRBJ2-1	-
TGCGCCAGCAGTGACTGGGGGACAGGGGACTACAATGAGCAGTTCTTC	CASSDWGTGDYNEQFF	TRBV10-1	TRBD1	TRBJ2-1	-
TGCGCCAGCAGCCTGGGCGCGGGGGCCCAAGAGACCCAGTACTTC	CASSLGAGAQETQYF	TRBV5-1	-	TRBJ2-5	once
TGCGCCAGCAGCTGGGGAGGCCCCGAAGACAATGAGCAGTTCTTC	CASSWGGPEDNEQFF	TRBV5-1	-	TRBJ2-1	-
TGCGCCAGCAGATACAAACAGGGGGCCCCGAACACCGGGGAGCTGTTTTTT	CASRYKQGAPNTGELFF	TRBV5-1	TRBD1	TRBJ2-2	-
TGTGCCAGCAGTTTAATAGCGGGTCAAGGGATGAACACTGAAGCTTTCTTT	CASSLIAGQGMNTEAFF	TRBV28	-	TRBJ1-1	-
TGTGCCAGTAGTAAACAGGGTGGCTATGGCTACACCTTC	CASSKQGGYGYTF	TRBV19	-	TRBJ1-2	once
TGTGCCAGCGGCCACTCCGGGACAGGGAGCTATGGCTACACCTTC	CASGHSGTGSYGYTF	TRBV7-2	TRBD1	TRBJ1-2	-
TGCGCCAGCAGCTTGGCCGGGGACACCTACAATGAGCAGTTCTTC	CASSLAGDTYNEQFF	TRBV5-1	-	TRBJ2-1	few
TGTGCCAGTAGTCTGGAGGAGAATAACTATGGCTACACCTTC	CASSLEENNYGYTF	TRBV19	-	TRBJ1-2	-
TGTGCCAGCAGCTTGTTGGATAGACAGCTCTATGGCTACACCTTC	CASSLLDRQLYGYTF	TRBV5-6	-	TRBJ1-2	-
TGTGCCAGCAGCTCAGCCCGGACAGGGGCATACGATGAGCAGTTCTTC	CASSSARTGAYDEQFF	TRBV5-4	TRBD1	TRBJ2-1	-
TGTGCCAGTCGCAGGGGAATGAACACTGAAGCTTTCTTT	CASRRGMNTEAFF	TRBV6-5	-	TRBJ1-1	-
TGTGCCAGCAGCTTGGGGGGCGGCACAGATACGCAGTATTTT	CASSLGGGTDTQYF	TRBV5-5	-	TRBJ2-3	-
TGTGCCAGTAGTATGAGTTTCTATGGCTACACCTTC	CASSMSFYGYTF	TRBV19	-	TRBJ1-2	-
TGTGCCAGCAGCAAAGGGGGTGAGAGGGAGGAGCCCCAGCATTTT	CASSKGGEREEPQHF	TRBV21-1	-	TRBJ1-5	once
TGTGCCAGTAGTCCCCGGACAGGGGCGAATGGCTACACCTTC	CASSPRTGANGYTF	TRBV19	TRBD1	TRBJ1-2	few
TGTGCCAGCAGTAGGGGGACTAACTATGGCTACACCTTC	CASSRGTNYGYTF	TRBV27	-	TRBJ1-2	few
TGTGCCAGCAGTTTTGAGGGGGCGAGGGGCTACACCTTC	CASSFEGARGYTF	TRBV28	TRBD1	TRBJ1-2	-
TGTGCCAGCGAGGGTCCGCGGGGGACCTCCTACAATGAGCAGTTCTTC	CASEGPRGTSYNEQFF	TRBV4-2	TRBD2	TRBJ2-1	once
TGTGCCAGCAGCTTACCGGGACATCTAAGCAATGAGCAGTTCTTC	CASSLPGHLSNEQFF	TRBV7-9	-	TRBJ2-1	-
TGTGCCAGCAGCCTAAGACTAGGATCCCCTTACGAGCAGTACTTC	CASSLRLGSPYEQYF	TRBV5-4	-	TRBJ2-7	-